This TCR beta chain was identified during a study of control samples from healthy donors and cancer patients. The CDR3 covers 19 residues. V gave up 6 bases and J gave up 4 bases, with 28 bases separating them. Repertoires were generated with immunoSEQ multiplex PCR, while TCRdb's copy carries only in-frame clones and drops some. The data contain about 85,000 clones, 70% to 90% of them singletons. The sequencing sample was made of blood. The chain employs TRBV23-1 and TRBJ1-5; a possible D gene is TRBD1 (6 bases). TRBV23-1 is marked as an open reading frame, function uncertain. This receptor was obtained from a woman in her sixties or seventies in good health. The CDR3 DNA follows: TGCGCCAGCAGCCTCTACGGGGACACTTTCCCTCACGTAAATCAGCCCCAGCATTTT. The encoded protein is CASSLYGDTFPHVNQPQHF.